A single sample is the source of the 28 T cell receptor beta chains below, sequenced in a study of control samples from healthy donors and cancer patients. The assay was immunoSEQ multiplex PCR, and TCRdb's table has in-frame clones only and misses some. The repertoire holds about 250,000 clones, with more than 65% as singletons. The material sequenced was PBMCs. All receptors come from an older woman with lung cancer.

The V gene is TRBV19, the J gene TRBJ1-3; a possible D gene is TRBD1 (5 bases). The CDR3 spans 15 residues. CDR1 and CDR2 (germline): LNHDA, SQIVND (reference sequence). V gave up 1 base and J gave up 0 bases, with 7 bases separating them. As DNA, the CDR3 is TGTGCCAGTAGTATAGGACAGCTCTCTGGAAACACCATATATTTT. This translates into CASSIGQLSGNTIYF. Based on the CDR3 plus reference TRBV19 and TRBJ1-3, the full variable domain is DGGITQSPKYLFRKEGQNVTLSCEQNLNHDAMYWYRQDPGQGLRLIYYSQIVNDFQKGDIAEGYSVSREKKESFPLTVTSAQKNPTAFYLCASSIGQLSGNTIYFGEGSWLTVV.

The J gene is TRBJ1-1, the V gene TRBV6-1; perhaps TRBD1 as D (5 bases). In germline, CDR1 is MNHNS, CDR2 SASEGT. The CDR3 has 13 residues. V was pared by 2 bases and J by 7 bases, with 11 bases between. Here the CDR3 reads CASSELGLGEAFF. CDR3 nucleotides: TGTGCCAGCAGTGAACTGGGACTCGGTGAAGCTTTCTTT.

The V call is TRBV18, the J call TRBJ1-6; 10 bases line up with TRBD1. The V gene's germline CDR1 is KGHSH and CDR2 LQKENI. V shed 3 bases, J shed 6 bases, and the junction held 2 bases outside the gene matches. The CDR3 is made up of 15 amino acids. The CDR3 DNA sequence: TGTGCCAGCTCACCCCGGGACAGGGGTAATTCACCCCTCCACTTT. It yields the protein CASSPRDRGNSPLHF. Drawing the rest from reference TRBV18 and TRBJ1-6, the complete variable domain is NAGVMQNPRHLVRRRGQEARLRCSPMKGHSHVYWYRQLPEEGLKFMVYLQKENIIDESGMPKERFSAEFPKEGPSILRIQQVVRGDSAAYFCASSPRDRGNSPLHFGNGTRLTVT.

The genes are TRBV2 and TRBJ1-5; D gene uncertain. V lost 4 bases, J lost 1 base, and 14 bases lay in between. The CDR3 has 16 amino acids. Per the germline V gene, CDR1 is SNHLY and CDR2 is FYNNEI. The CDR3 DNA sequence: TGTGCCAGCAGTGGATTGAGGGATTCCAGCAATCAGCCCCAGCATTTT. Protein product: CASSGLRDSSNQPQHF.

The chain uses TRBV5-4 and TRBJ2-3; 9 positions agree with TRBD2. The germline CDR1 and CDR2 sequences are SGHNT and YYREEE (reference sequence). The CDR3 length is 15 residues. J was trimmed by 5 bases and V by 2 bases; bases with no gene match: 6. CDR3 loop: CASSLAGGPLDTQYF. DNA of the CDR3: TGTGCCAGCAGCTTAGCGGGGGGCCCTTTAGATACGCAGTATTTT.

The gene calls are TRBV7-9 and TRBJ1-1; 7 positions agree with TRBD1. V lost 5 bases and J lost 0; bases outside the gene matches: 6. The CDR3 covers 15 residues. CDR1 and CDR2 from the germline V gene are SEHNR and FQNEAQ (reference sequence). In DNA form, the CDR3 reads TGTGCCAGCAGCGGGGGACAGCTAATGAACACTGAAGCTTTCTTT. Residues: CASSGGQLMNTEAFF.

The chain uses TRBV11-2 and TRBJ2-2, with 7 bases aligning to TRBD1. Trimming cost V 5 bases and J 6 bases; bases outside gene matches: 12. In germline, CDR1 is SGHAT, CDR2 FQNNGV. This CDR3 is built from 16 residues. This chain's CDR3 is CASSLTTGLGAGELFF. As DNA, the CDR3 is TGTGCCAGCAGCCTCACGACAGGGCTCGGCGCCGGGGAGCTGTTTTTT.

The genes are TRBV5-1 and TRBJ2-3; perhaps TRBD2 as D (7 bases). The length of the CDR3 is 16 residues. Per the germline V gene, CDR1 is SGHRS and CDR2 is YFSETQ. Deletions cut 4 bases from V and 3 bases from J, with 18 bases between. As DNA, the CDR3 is TGCGCCAGCAGCCTGAGGGGGGCGCGGGAGACAGATACGCAGTATTTT. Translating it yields CASSLRGARETDTQYF.

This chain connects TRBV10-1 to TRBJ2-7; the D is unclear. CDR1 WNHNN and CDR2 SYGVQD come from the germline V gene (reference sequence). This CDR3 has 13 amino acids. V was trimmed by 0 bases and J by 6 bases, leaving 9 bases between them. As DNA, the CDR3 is TGCGCCAGCAGTGAGTCCTGGGAAGGCGAGCAGTACTTC. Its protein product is CASSESWEGEQYF.

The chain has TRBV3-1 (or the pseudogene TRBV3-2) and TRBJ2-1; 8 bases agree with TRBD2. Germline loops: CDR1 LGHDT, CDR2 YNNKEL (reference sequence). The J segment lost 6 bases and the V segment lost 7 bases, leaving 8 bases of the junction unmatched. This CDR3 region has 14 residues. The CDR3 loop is CASTPGLGVNEQFF. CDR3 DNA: TGTGCCAGCACCCCGGGACTAGGGGTCAATGAGCAGTTCTTC.

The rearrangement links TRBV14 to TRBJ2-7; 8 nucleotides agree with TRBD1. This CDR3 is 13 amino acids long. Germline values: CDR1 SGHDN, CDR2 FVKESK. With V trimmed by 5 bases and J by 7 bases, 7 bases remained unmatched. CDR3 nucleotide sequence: TGTGCCAGCAGCACTTGGACAGGGAAAGAGCAGTACTTC. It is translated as CASSTWTGKEQYF.

This CDR3 is CASSLGQPQHF. For the CDR3, the DNA is TGTGCCAGCAGTTTAGGTCAGCCCCAGCATTTT. The chain uses TRBV2 and TRBJ1-5; D unresolved. The germline gives CDR1 SNHLY, CDR2 FYNNEI. This CDR3 is 11 amino acids long. Deletions cut 5 bases from V and 6 bases from J, with 5 bases between.

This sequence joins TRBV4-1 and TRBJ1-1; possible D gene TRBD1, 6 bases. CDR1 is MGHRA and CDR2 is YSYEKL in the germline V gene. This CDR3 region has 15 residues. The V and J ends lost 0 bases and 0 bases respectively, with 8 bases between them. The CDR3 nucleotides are TGCGCCAGCAGCCAAGAAGGGGGAGTGAACACTGAAGCTTTCTTT. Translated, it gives CASSQEGGVNTEAFF.

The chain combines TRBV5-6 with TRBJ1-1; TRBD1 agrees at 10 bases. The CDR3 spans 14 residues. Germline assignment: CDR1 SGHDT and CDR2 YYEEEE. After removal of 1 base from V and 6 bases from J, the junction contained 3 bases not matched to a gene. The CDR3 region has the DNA TGTGCCAGCAGCTTGCGGGACAGGGGACCTGAAGCTTTCTTT. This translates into CASSLRDRGPEAFF.

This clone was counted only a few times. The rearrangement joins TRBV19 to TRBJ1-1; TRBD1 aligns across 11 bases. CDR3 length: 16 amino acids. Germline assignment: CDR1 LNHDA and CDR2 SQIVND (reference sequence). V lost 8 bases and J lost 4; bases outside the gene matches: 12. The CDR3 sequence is CASGTGGLLLGTEAFF. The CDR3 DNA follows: TGTGCCAGTGGGACAGGGGGACTCCTGCTGGGCACTGAAGCTTTCTTT.

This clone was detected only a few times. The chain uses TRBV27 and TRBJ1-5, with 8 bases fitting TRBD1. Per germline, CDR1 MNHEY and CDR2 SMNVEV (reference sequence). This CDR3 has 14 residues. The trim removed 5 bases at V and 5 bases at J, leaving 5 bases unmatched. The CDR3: CASSRQGWDQPQHF. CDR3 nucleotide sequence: TGTGCCAGCAGTCGACAGGGGTGGGATCAGCCCCAGCATTTT.

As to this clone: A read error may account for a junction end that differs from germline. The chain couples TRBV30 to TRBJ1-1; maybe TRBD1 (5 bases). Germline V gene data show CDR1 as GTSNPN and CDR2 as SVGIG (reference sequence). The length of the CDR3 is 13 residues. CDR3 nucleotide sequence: TGTGCCTGGAGTCTTCCCGGGGGAACTGAAGTTTTCTTT. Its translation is CAWSLPGGTEVFF.

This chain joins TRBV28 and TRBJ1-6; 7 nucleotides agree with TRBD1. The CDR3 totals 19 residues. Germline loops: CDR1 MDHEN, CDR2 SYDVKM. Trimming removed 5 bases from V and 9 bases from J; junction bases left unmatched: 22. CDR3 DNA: TGTGCCAGCAGTGCCCCCTGGACAGGCGTTCTCCCTTCGAGTTCACCCCTCCACTTT. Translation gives CASSAPWTGVLPSSSPLHF.

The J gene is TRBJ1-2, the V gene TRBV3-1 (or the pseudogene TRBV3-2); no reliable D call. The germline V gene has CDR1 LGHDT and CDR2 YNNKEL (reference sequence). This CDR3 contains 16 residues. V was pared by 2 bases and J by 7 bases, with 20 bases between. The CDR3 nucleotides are TGTGCCAGCAGCCAACGCAGCGCTGGAAGGGTCTCTGGCTACACCTTC. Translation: CASSQRSAGRVSGYTF.

CDR3 in amino acids: CAWSVAGWPLFGKNIQYF. CDR3 DNA sequence: TGTGCCTGGAGCGTGGCGGGATGGCCCCTCTTTGGCAAAAACATTCAGTACTTC. The chain couples TRBV30 to TRBJ2-4; D might be TRBD2 (6 bases). Germline CDR1 and CDR2: GTSNPN and SVGIG (reference sequence). CDR3 length equals 18 residues. V dropped 3 bases and J dropped 3 bases, with 24 bases sitting between them. Together with reference TRBV30 and TRBJ2-4, the CDR3 gives the full variable domain: SQTIHQWPATLVQPVGSPLSLECTVEGTSNPNLYWYRQAAGRGLQLLFYSVGIGQISSEVPQNLSASRPQDRQFILSSKKLLLSDSGFYLCAWSVAGWPLFGKNIQYFGAGTRLSVL.

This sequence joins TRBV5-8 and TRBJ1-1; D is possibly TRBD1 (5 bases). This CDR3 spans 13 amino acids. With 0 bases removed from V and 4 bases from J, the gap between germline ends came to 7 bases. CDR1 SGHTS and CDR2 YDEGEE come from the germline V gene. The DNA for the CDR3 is TGTGCCAGCAGCTTGGGGAGGGGCACTGAAGCTTTCTTT. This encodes CASSLGRGTEAFF.

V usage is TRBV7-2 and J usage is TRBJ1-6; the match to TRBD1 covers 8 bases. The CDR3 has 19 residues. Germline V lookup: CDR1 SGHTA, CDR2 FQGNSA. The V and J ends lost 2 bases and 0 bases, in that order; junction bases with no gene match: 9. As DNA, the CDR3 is TGTGCCAGCAGCTTATCGGGACAGGCCATGGCCTCCTATAATTCACCCCTCCACTTT. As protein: CASSLSGQAMASYNSPLHF.

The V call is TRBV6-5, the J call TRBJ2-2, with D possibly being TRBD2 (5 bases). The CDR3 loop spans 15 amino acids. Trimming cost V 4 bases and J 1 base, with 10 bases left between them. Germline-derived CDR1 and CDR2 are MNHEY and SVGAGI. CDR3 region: CASSLRRGNTGELFF. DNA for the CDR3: TGTGCCAGCAGTTTGCGTCGGGGGAACACCGGGGAGCTGTTTTTT.

CDR3 region: CASSPGTGFEKLFF. CDR3 DNA sequence: TGTGCCAGCAGCCCCGGGACAGGGTTTGAAAAACTGTTTTTT. V is TRBV6-5 and J is TRBJ1-4; TRBD1 matches 9 bases. The J segment lost 7 bases and the V segment lost 6 bases, leaving 6 bases of the junction unmatched. The CDR3 extends over 14 amino acids. Germline V gene data show CDR1 as MNHEY and CDR2 as SVGAGI.

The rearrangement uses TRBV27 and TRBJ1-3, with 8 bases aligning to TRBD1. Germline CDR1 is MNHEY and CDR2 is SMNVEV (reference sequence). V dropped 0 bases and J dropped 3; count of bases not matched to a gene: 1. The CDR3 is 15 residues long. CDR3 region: CASSLSGQVGNTIYF. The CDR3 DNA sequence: TGTGCCAGCAGTTTATCGGGACAGGTTGGAAACACCATATATTTT.

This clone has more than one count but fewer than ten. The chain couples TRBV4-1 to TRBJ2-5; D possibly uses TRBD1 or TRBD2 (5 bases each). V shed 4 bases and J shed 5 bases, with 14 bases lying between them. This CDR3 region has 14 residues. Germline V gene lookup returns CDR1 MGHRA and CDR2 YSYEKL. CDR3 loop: CASSLEGPLETQYF. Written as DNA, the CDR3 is TGCGCCAGCAGCCTCGAGGGGCCTCTTGAGACCCAGTACTTC.

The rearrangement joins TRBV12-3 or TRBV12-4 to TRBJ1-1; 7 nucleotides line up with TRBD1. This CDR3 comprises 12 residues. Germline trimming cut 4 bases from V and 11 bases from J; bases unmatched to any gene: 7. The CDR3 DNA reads TGTGCCAGCAGTTCTCAACAGGGGAAGGCTTTCTTT. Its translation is CASSSQQGKAFF.

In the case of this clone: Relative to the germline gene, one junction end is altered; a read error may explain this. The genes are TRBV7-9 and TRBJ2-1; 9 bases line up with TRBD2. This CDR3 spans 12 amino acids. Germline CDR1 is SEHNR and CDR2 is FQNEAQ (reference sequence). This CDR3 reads CASSLGSGRRVF. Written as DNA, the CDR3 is TGTGCCAGCAGCTTAGGTAGCGGGAGAAGAGTCTTC.